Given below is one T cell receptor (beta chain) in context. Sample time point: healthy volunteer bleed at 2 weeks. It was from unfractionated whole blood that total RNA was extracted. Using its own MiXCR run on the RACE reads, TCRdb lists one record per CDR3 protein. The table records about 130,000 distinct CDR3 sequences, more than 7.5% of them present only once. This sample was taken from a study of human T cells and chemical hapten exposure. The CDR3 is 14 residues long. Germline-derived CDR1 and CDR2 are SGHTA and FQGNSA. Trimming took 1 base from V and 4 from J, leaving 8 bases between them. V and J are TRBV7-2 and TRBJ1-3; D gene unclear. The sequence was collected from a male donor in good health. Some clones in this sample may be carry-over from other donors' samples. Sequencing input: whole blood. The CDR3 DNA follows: TGTGCCAGCAGCTTAGTGGGAGGAGGAAACACCATATATTTT. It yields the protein CASSLVGGGNTIYF.